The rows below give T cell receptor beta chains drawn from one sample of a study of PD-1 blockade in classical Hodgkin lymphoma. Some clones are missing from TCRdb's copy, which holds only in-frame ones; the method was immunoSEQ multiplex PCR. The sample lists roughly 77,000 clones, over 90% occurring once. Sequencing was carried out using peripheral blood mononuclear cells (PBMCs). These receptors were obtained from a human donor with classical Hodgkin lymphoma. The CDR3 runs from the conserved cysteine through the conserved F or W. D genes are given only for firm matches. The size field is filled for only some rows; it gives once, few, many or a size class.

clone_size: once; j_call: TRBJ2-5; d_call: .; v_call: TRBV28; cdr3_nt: TGTGCCAGCCAACCCGGAGAGCGGGACACAGAGACCCAGTACTTC; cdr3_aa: CASQPGERDTETQYF
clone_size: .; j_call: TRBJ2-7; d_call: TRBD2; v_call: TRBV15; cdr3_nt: TGTGCCACCAGCAGGGATCATTCCGGGACTAGCGGGGGAAAGATCTACGAGCAGTACTTC; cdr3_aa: CATSRDHSGTSGGKIYEQYF
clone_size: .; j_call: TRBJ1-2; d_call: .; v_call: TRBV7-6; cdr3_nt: TGTGCCAGCAGCCGATCCTCAGGTGACTATGGCTACACCTTC; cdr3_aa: CASSRSSGDYGYTF
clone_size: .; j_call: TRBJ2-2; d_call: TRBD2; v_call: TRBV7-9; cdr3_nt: TGTGCCAGCAGCTTGAGGACTAGTCAAAACGGGGAGCTGTTTTTT; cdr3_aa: CASSLRTSQNGELFF
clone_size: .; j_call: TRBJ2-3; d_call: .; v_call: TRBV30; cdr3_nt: TGTGCCTGGAGCTCAGGGAAAGGCACAGATACGCAGTATTTT; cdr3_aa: CAWSSGKGTDTQYF
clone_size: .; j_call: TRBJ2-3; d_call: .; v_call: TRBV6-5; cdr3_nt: TGTGCCAGCAGTTACGGCACAGATACGCAGTATTTT; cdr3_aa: CASSYGTDTQYF
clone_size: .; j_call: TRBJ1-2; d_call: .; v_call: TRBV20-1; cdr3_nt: TGCAGTGCCGTCCCGCAGGTTGGCTACACCTTC; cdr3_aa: CSAVPQVGYTF
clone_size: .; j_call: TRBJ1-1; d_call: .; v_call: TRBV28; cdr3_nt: TGTGCCAGCAGTACAGGGAGCATGAACACTGAAGCTTTCTTT; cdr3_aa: CASSTGSMNTEAFF
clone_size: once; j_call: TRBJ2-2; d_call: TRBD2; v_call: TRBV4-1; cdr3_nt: TGCGCCAGCAGAACCAGCGGGGTTGTCGCCGGGGAGCTGTTTTTT; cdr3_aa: CASRTSGVVAGELFF
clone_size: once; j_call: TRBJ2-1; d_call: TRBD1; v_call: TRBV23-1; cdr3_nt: TGCGCCAGCAAGGGCGGGGACAGGGGATATCATGAGCAGTTCTTC; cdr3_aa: CASKGGDRGYHEQFF
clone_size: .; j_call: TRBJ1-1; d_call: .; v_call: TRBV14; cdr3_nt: TGTGCCAGCAGCCACTCCAGGAGGGAAGCTTTCTTT; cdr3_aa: CASSHSRREAFF
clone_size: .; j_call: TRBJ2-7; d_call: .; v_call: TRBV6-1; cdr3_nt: TGTGCCAGCGGGGGGGGGCTGTACGAGCAGTACTTC; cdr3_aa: CASGGGLYEQYF
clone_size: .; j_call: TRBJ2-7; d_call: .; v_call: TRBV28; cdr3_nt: TGTGCCAGCAGCGGGACTGATACCTACGAGCAGTACTTC; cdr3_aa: CASSGTDTYEQYF
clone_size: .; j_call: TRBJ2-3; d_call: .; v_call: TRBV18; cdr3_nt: TGTGCCAGCTCACCGCCTAACAGCACAGATACGCAGTATTTT; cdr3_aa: CASSPPNSTDTQYF
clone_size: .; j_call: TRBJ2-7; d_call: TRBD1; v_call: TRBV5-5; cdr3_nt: TGTGCCAGCAGCTTGTTGTCAGGGGGCGCCTCCTACGAGCAGTACTTC; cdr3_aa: CASSLLSGGASYEQYF
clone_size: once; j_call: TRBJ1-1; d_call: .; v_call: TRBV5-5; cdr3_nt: TGTGCCAGCAGCTTGGGGTGGACGGTACTAAACACTGAAGCTTTCTTT; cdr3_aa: CASSLGWTVLNTEAFF
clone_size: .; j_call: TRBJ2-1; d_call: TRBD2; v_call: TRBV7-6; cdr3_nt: TGTGCCAGCAGCTTAGCGGGCAGGGTGGTAGCGGGAGGTGGAGGAGATGAGCAGTTCTTC; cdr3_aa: CASSLAGRVVAGGGGDEQFF
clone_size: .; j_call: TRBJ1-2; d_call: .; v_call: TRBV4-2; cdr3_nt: TGTGCCAGCAGCTCCGGTCCTGAGGGAGATGGCTACACCTTC; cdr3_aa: CASSSGPEGDGYTF
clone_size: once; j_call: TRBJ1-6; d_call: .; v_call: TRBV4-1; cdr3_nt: TGCGCCAGCAGCCAAGAGCAATGGGGCCGCCGGATCTCACCCCTCCACTTT; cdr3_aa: CASSQEQWGRRISPLHF
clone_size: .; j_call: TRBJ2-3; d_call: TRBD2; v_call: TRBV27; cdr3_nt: TGTGCCAGCAGTTCGGGACTATACCGCACAGATACGCAGTATTTT; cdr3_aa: CASSSGLYRTDTQYF
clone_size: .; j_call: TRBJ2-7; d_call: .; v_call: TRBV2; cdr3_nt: TGTGCCAGCAGACAGGACTTGACCTACGAGCAGTACTTC; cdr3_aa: CASRQDLTYEQYF
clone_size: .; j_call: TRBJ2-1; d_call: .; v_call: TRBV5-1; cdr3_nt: TGCGCCAGCAGCTTGGTTTATAGCGGAAAAAATGAGCAGTTCTTC; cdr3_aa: CASSLVYSGKNEQFF
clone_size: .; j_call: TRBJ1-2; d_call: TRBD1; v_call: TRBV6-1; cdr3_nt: TGTGCCAGCAGTGTATCCCGGGACAGGGGGAAAATGGACTATGGCTACACCTTC; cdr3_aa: CASSVSRDRGKMDYGYTF
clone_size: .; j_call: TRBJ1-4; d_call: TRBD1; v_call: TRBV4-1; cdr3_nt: TGCGCCAGCAGCCAGGGACAGGGGGCTGAAAAACTGTTTTTT; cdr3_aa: CASSQGQGAEKLFF
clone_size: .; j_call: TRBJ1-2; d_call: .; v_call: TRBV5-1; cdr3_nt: TGCGCCAGCAGCTTGTATGGCGATGGCTACACCTTC; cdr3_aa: CASSLYGDGYTF
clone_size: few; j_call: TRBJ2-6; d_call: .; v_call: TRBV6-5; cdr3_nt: TGTGCCAGCAGTTACGATACTGGGACTGGGGCCAACGTCCTGACTTTC; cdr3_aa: CASSYDTGTGANVLTF
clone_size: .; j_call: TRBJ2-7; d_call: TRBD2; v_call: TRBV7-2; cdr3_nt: TGTGCCAGCAGCTTAAGGGGACTAGCGGGAGGGCCATCCTACGAGCAGTACTTC; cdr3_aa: CASSLRGLAGGPSYEQYF
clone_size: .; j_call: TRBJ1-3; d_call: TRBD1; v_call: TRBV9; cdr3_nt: TGTGCCAGCAGCCCGACGGGACAGGGGATCTCTGGAAACACCATATATTTT; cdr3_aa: CASSPTGQGISGNTIYF
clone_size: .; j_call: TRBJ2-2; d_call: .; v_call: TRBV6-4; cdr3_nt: TGTGCCAGCTCAAGGGAAGCGACCGGGGAGCTGTTTTTT; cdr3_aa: CASSREATGELFF
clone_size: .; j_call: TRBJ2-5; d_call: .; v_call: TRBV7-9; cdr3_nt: TGTGCCAGCAGCCCCCGACAGTTAGAGACCCAGTACTTC; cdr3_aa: CASSPRQLETQYF
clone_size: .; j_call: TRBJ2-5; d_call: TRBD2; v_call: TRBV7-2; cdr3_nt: TGTGCCAGCAGCTTAGATTGGGGAGCGGGAGGGTATACCCAGTACTTC; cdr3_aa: CASSLDWGAGGYTQYF
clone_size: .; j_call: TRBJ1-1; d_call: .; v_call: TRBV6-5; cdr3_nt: TGTGCCAGCAGTTACTCGATTAACACTGAAGCTTTCTTT; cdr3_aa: CASSYSINTEAFF
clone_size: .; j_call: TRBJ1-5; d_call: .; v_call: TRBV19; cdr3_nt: TGTGCCAGTAGTATAGGCGGGAGCAATCAGCCCCAGCATTTT; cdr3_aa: CASSIGGSNQPQHF
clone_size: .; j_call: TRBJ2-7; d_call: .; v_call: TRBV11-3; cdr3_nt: TGTGCCAGCAGCCGACAGGATTCCTACGAGCAGTACTTC; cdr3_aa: CASSRQDSYEQYF
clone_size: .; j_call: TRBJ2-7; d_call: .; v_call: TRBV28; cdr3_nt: TGTGCCAGCAGTCAGGGAGGTTCCTCCTACGAGCAGTACTTC; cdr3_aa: CASSQGGSSYEQYF
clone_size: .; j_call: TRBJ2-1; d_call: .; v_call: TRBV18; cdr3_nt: TGTGCCAGCTCACCTCACAATGAGCAGTTCTTC; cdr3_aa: CASSPHNEQFF
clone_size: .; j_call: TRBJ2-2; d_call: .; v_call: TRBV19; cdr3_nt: TGTGCCAGTAGTATTAGGGTGGTCGGGACGAGCAGCAAGCTGTTTTTT; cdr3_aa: CASSIRVVGTSSKLFF
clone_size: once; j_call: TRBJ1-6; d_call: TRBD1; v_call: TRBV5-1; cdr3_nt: TGCGCCAGCAGCTCCGGACAGGCAAATTCACCCCTCCACTTT; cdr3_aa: CASSSGQANSPLHF
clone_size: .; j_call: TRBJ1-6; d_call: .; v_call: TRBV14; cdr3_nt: TGTGCCAGCAGCCAAGATCGGGGGGCGCGGTCACCCCTCCACTTT; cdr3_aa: CASSQDRGARSPLHF
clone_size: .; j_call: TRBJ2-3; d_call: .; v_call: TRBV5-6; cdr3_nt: TGTGCCAGCAGCTCCCAGACTAGCACAGATACGCAGTATTTT; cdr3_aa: CASSSQTSTDTQYF
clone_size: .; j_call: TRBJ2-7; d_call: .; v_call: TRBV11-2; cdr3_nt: TGTGCCAGCAGCCAAGGGACGCTCTTGGCCTACGAGCAGTACTTC; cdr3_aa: CASSQGTLLAYEQYF
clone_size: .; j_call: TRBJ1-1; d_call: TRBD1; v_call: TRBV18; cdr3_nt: TGTGCCAGCTCACCCCGACAGGGGGAGGTGAACACTGAAGCTTTCTTT; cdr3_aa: CASSPRQGEVNTEAFF
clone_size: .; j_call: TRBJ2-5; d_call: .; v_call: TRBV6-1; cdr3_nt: TGTGCCAGCAGTGAAGAGACCCAGTACTTC; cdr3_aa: CASSEETQYF
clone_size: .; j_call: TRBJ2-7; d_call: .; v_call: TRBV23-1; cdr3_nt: TGCGCCAGGATAGCGACGGCTTCATACGAGCAGTACTTC; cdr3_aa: CARIATASYEQYF
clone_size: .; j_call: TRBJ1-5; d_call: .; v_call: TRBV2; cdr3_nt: TGTGCCACCCACAGGGATAGCAATCAGCCCCAGCATTTT; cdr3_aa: CATHRDSNQPQHF
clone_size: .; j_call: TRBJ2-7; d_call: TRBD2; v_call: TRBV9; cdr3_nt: TGTGCCAGCAGCGAGCGGGAAATCGCTGGAGAGCAGTACTTC; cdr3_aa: CASSEREIAGEQYF
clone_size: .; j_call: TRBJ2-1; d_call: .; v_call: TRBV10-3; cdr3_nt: TGTGCCATCAGTGTTGTCAATGAGCAGTTCTTC; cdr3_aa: CAISVVNEQFF
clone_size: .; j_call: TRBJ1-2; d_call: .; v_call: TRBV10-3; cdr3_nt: TGTGCCATCAGTGAATCGACAGGTAACGGCTACACCTTC; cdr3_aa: CAISESTGNGYTF
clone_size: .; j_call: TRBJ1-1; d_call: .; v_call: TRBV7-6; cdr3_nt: TGTGCCAGCAGCCGCCTAACGGACAGTTCGAACACTGAAGCTTTCTTT; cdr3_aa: CASSRLTDSSNTEAFF